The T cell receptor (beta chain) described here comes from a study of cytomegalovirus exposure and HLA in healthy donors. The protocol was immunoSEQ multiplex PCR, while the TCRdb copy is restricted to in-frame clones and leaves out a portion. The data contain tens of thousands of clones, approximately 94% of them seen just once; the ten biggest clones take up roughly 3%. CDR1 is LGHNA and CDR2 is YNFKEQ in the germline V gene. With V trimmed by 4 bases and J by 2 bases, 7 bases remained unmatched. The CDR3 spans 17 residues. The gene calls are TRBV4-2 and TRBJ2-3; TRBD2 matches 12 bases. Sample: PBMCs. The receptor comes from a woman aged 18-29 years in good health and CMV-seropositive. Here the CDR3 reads CASSRMLAGGTTDTQYF. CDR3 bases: TGTGCCAGCAGCCGAATGCTAGCGGGAGGGACCACAGATACGCAGTATTTT.